A single sample is the source of the 2 T cell receptor beta chains below, sequenced in a study of T cells after yellow fever vaccination (dated by TCRdb to between 2017 and 2020). Receptor libraries were prepared by 5' RACE. The data were produced on an Illumina HiSeq 2500. The raw public reads went through TCRdb reprocessing: fastp at Q25, MiXCR clone calling, in-frame beta chains kept. A single entry per CDR3 protein holds the most common genes and DNA from its merged rows. The sample includes about 260,000 distinct CDR3 sequences, with under 15% observed a single time. The ten largest clones add up to about 0.54% of the sample. In the paper's terms, the treatment or condition label means: live attenuated yellow fever vaccine strain. The sample here was CD4+ T cells sorted from PBMCs, taken 45 days after the yellow fever booster vaccination. These receptors were collected from a man aged 25 to 40 who received the YFV17D yellow fever vaccine.

V gene TRBV5-1 combines with J gene TRBJ1-2, with D perhaps matching TRBD1 (5 bases). Germline loops: CDR1 SGHRS, CDR2 YFSETQ. V lost 4 bases, J lost 5 bases, and 12 bases lay in between. The CDR3 covers 13 residues. CDR3 region: CASSPSGGYGYTF. For the CDR3, the DNA is TGCGCCAGCAGCCCATCCGGGGGATATGGCTACACCTTC.

CDR3 sequence: CASSIPGQGFMQYF. The CDR3 DNA reads as TGTGCCAGCAGCATACCGGGACAGGGATTCATGCAGTACTTC. The V gene is TRBV5-6, the J gene TRBJ2-7, with 9 bases fitting TRBD1. V shed 4 bases, J shed 9 bases, and the junction held 11 bases outside the gene matches. The CDR3 runs to 14 residues. In germline, CDR1 is SGHDT, CDR2 YYEEEE.